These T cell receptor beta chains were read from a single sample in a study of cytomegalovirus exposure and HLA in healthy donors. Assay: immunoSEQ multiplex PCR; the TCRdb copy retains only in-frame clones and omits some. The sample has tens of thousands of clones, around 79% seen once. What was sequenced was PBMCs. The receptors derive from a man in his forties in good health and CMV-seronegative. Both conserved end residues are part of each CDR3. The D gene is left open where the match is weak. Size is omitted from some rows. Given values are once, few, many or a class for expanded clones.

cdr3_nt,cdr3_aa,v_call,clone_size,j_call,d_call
TGTGCCAGCAGCTCCCGGGACAGCGGCTACAATGAGCAGTTCTTC,CASSSRDSGYNEQFF,TRBV9,.,TRBJ2-1,TRBD1
TGTGCCAGCAGTTCTGGGGGGGGCGCGGGTGATGAAAAACTGTTTTTT,CASSSGGGAGDEKLFF,TRBV6-5,.,TRBJ1-4,.
TGTGCCAGCAGCCCCATCGTGACGGGAGATAATGAAAAACTGTTTTTT,CASSPIVTGDNEKLFF,TRBV7-8,.,TRBJ1-4,.
TGTGCCAGTAGTATATGGGGTCGACAGGCCTCCACTGAAGCTTTCTTT,CASSIWGRQASTEAFF,TRBV19,.,TRBJ1-1,.
TGTGCCAGCAAGCTACAGGGAGGAAACACCATATATTTT,CASKLQGGNTIYF,TRBV6-5,.,TRBJ1-3,.
TGTGCCAGCTGCACGACGGGTGTCGCCAATTCACCCCTCCACTTT,CASCTTGVANSPLHF,TRBV28,.,TRBJ1-6,.
TGTGCCAGCTCAATCCAATCGAACACTGAAGCTTTCTTT,CASSIQSNTEAFF,TRBV9,.,TRBJ1-1,.
TGCAGCGTTTACGAAGCGGGAATCGATACGCAGTATTTT,CSVYEAGIDTQYF,TRBV29-1,.,TRBJ2-3,TRBD2
TGCGCCAGCAGCCCCCAGGGTAATGGCTACACCTTC,CASSPQGNGYTF,TRBV5-1,.,TRBJ1-2,.
TGTTCCAGCAGCACTTTCTACGAGCAGTACTTC,CSSSTFYEQYF,TRBV7-9,.,TRBJ2-7,.
TGTGCCAGCAGTCTAATCTCTGGAAACACCATATATTTT,CASSLISGNTIYF,TRBV6-5,.,TRBJ1-3,.
TGTGCCAGCAGCGTATCCGGGACAAGGACCTCTGGGGCCAACGTCCTGACTTTC,CASSVSGTRTSGANVLTF,TRBV2,.,TRBJ2-6,.
TGCGCCAGCAGCCAAGCTTCGGACAGGACATACAATGAGCAGTTCTTC,CASSQASDRTYNEQFF,TRBV4-1,.,TRBJ2-1,TRBD1
TGTGCCAGCAGCCTGGGACATACCTCGCGCTCCTACGAGCAGTACTTC,CASSLGHTSRSYEQYF,TRBV7-9,.,TRBJ2-7,.
TGTGCTAGCAGCGCTTACGGGACAGACGCCACGCAGTATTTT,CASSAYGTDATQYF,TRBV7-7,.,TRBJ2-3,TRBD1
TGCGCCAGCAGCCGGGACAGAGCTAACCTGGTAGCTTTCTTT,CASSRDRANLVAFF,TRBV4-1,.,TRBJ1-1,TRBD1
TGTGCCAGCAGCTTATTAGGTCGGGATTCAACTAATGAAAAACTGTTTTTT,CASSLLGRDSTNEKLFF,TRBV7-3,.,TRBJ1-4,.
TGTGCCAGCAGTACTCGGACAGGGTTCGAGCAGTACTTC,CASSTRTGFEQYF,TRBV6-5,once,TRBJ2-7,TRBD1
TGTGCCAGCAGCTTGTGGGGGGTGAACACTGAAGCTTTCTTT,CASSLWGVNTEAFF,TRBV5-8,.,TRBJ1-1,.
TGTGCCAGCAGCTTGCCTAGCGGGAGCGGAGGGGAGACCCAGTACTTC,CASSLPSGSGGETQYF,TRBV5-4,.,TRBJ2-5,TRBD2
TGTGCCATCCCGACAGACAATCTCTCTGGGGCCAACGTCCTGACTTTC,CAIPTDNLSGANVLTF,TRBV10-3,.,TRBJ2-6,.
TGTGCCAGCAGCTTAAATGAGGGAAACACTGAAGCTTTCTTT,CASSLNEGNTEAFF,TRBV7-3,once,TRBJ1-1,.
TGCGCCAGCAGCTTACTAGCGGGAGGAAACAAATGGGCCTACAATGAGCAGTTCTTC,CASSLLAGGNKWAYNEQFF,TRBV5-1,.,TRBJ2-1,TRBD2
TGTGCCAGCAGCTCCTTGGCGGGAGAGGGGGAGACCCAGTACTTC,CASSSLAGEGETQYF,TRBV5-4,.,TRBJ2-5,TRBD2
TGTGCCAGCAGCTTACCGGGACTAGCGGGAGCAACATACTCCTACGAGCAGTACTTC,CASSLPGLAGATYSYEQYF,TRBV7-8,.,TRBJ2-7,TRBD2
TGTGCCATCTCGAACGGGAGACAAGATACGCAGTATTTT,CAISNGRQDTQYF,TRBV10-3,.,TRBJ2-3,.
TGTGCCAGCAGTGGAAGTAGCGGGGATTCCTACGAGCAGTACTTC,CASSGSSGDSYEQYF,TRBV25-1,.,TRBJ2-7,TRBD2
TGCGCCAGCATCCCAGGACAGAGTGTCACCGGGGAGCTGTTTTTT,CASIPGQSVTGELFF,TRBV5-1,once,TRBJ2-2,.
TGTGCCAGCAGCTTAGTCTTGGGACAGAGGTCACCCCTCCACTTT,CASSLVLGQRSPLHF,TRBV11-2,.,TRBJ1-6,TRBD1
TGTGCCAGCAGCTCACCTAAAGGGGGGGGAGGGCACACTGAAGCTTTCTTT,CASSSPKGGGGHTEAFF,TRBV7-9,.,TRBJ1-1,.
TGCGCCAGCGGCCTTCCGGGACTCTACAATGAGCAGTTCTTC,CASGLPGLYNEQFF,TRBV5-1,.,TRBJ2-1,.
TGTGCCAGTAGTATAGTCGGGCAGGGGGCCGGTGAGCAGTTCTTC,CASSIVGQGAGEQFF,TRBV19,.,TRBJ2-1,TRBD1